The entry below describes one T cell receptor (beta chain). Its antigen is unknown. Via MiXCR, TCRdb re-called the PCR reads, giving one row per CDR3 protein. The table has under 100,000 distinct CDR3 sequences, 25% seen once. These data are taken from a study of molecular identifiers for immune sequencing clone quantification. The V gene end was trimmed by 1 base and the J gene end by 2 bases; junction bases not matched to a gene: 5. CDR1 and CDR2 (germline): SQVTM, ANQGSEA. The CDR3 length is 14 residues. General study results and limits: Whereas clones above 20 RNA copies held under 1% of naive-cell molecules, they held over 98% of effector molecules.

The rearrangement links TRBV29-1 to TRBJ2-7; TRBD2 matches at 7 bases. Input material: naive CD8+ T cells from blood, with Jurkat cell RNA spiked in. The subset was: FACS-sorted CD8+CD4-CCR7+CD45RA+ naive T cells. The receptor was derived from a human donor in good health. Some libraries in this study had Jurkat cell RNA spiked in. The CDR3 protein is CSVEVGLPTYEQYF. In DNA, the CDR3 is TGCAGCGTTGAAGTGGGACTACCCACCTACGAGCAGTACTTC.